These 11 T cell receptor beta chains came from one sample sequenced in a study of long-term antiretroviral therapy in people with HIV. Survey level was the resolution at which the v3.0 immunoSEQ assay ran. Produced via immunoSEQ multiplex PCR; TCRdb's table is partial and in-frame only. The data show about 30,000 clones, with 70% to 90% seen just once and about 4.6% held by the top ten. The specimen was unsorted PBMCs, collected just over 2.7 years before starting antiretroviral therapy. These receptor sequences come from a woman aged 25 to 39 with HIV.

The genes are TRBV5-1 and TRBJ1-4, with D possibly being TRBD1 (5 bases). V lost 4 bases, J lost 7 bases, and 11 bases lay in between. The CDR3 has 13 amino acids. Germline V gene sequence: CDR1 SGHRS, CDR2 YFSETQ. The CDR3 spells CASSPGGGEKLFF. The CDR3 coding sequence is TGCGCCAGCAGCCCTGGGGGGGGTGAAAAACTGTTTTTT.

The rearrangement joins TRBV6-1 to TRBJ2-2; tentative D call: TRBD2 (5 bases). Looked up from germline, CDR1 is MNHNS and CDR2 is SASEGT. Trimming removed 7 bases at V and 4 bases at J, with 16 bases between. The CDR3 contains 15 residues. The CDR3 spells CASTQSRDFTGELFF. In DNA form, the CDR3 reads TGTGCCAGCACTCAATCCCGGGATTTCACCGGGGAGCTGTTTTTT.

CDR3 residues: CASSYGLAKKAYEQYF. The CDR3 DNA reads as TGTGCCAGCAGCTACGGACTAGCCAAAAAAGCCTACGAGCAGTACTTC. This chain connects TRBV7-2 to TRBJ2-7; the match to TRBD2 covers 8 bases. J gave up 2 bases and V 4 bases, and 10 bases lay outside the gene matches. CDR1 is SGHTA, CDR2 FQGNSA, per germline. The CDR3 runs 16 residues.

This chain uses TRBV19 with TRBJ2-5, with 7 nucleotides matching TRBD2. This CDR3 spans 15 amino acids. Per germline, CDR1 LNHDA and CDR2 SQIVND (reference sequence). Trimming removed 6 bases from V and 3 bases from J; junction bases left unmatched: 10. DNA of the CDR3: TGTGCCAGTAGCGTCCTGGGGGGGGAGGAAGAGACCCAGTACTTC. Translating it yields CASSVLGGEEETQYF.

This clone appeared a single time. The chain couples TRBV12-5 to TRBJ2-3; 12 positions match TRBD2. CDR3 length: 15 residues. Germline assignment: CDR1 LGHNT and CDR2 FRNRAP. V trimming: 8 bases; J trimming: 2 bases; junction bases outside the gene matches: 5. In DNA, the CDR3 is TGTGCTAGTTCCCGGACTAGCGGGAACACAGATACGCAGTATTTT. It yields the protein CASSRTSGNTDTQYF.

CDR3 sequence: CASSLISRPEAFF. CDR3 coding DNA: TGTGCCAGCAGCTTAATCTCTCGCCCTGAAGCTTTCTTT. V usage is TRBV7-9 and J usage is TRBJ1-1; D is unclear. V lost 2 bases and J lost 6, with 10 bases in between. The CDR3 has 13 amino acids. The germline V gene has CDR1 SEHNR and CDR2 FQNEAQ (reference sequence).

The count of this clone is one. The genes are TRBV19 and TRBJ2-4, with 9 nucleotides matching TRBD1. V was clipped by 3 bases and J by 15 bases; unmatched bases: 18. The germline CDR1 and CDR2 sequences are LNHDA and SQIVND (reference sequence). The CDR3 totals 16 residues. The CDR3 DNA reads TGTGCCAGTAGTATTGGTTCCGGACAGGGGCGCCAGCCGGGGTACTTC. It encodes CASSIGSGQGRQPGYF.

J is TRBJ1-2 and V is TRBV4-1; D is unclear. Looked up from germline, CDR1 is MGHRA and CDR2 is YSYEKL. Trimming cost V 0 bases and J 7 bases, with 12 bases left between them. There are 14 residues in the CDR3. The CDR3: CASSQEDSRFGYTF. The CDR3 nucleotides are TGCGCCAGCAGCCAAGAAGACTCCAGGTTTGGCTACACCTTC.

The chain joins TRBV4-1 to TRBJ2-1, with D possibly TRBD2 on 5 matching bases. The CDR3 is 15 residues long. Germline V gene sequence: CDR1 MGHRA, CDR2 YSYEKL. The V end lost 1 base, the J end lost 0 bases, and 7 bases lay between the germline ends. The CDR3 is CASSQAGSSYNEQFF. CDR3 sequence (DNA): TGCGCCAGCAGCCAAGCGGGGAGCTCCTACAATGAGCAGTTCTTC.

The chain is built from TRBV5-1 and TRBJ2-3; D might be TRBD1 (5 bases). Germline-derived CDR1 and CDR2 are SGHRS and YFSETQ. Deletions cut 4 bases from V and 6 bases from J, with 15 bases between. There are 14 residues in the CDR3. The CDR3 spells CASSPTTALDTQYF. CDR3 nucleotide sequence: TGCGCCAGCAGCCCCACGACAGCCTTGGATACGCAGTATTTT. Variable domain in full (rest from reference TRBV5-1 and TRBJ2-3): KAGVTQTPRYLIKTRGQQVTLSCSPISGHRSVSWYQQTPGQGLQFLFEYFSETQRNKGNFPGRFSGRQFSNSRSEMNVSTLELGDSALYLCASSPTTALDTQYFGPGTRLTVL.

The chain couples TRBV6-5 to TRBJ1-5; D remains ambiguous. In germline, CDR1 is MNHEY, CDR2 SVGAGI. The CDR3 length is 13 residues. Trimming took off 5 bases at V and 4 bases at J, with 9 bases between the two ends. CDR3 nucleotide sequence: TGTGCCAGCAGTGGCCAAGTTAATCAGCCCCAGCATTTT. It is translated as CASSGQVNQPQHF.